A single sample is the source of the 8 T cell receptor beta chains below, sequenced in a study of somatic mutations in cytotoxic T cells in rheumatoid arthritis. Generated by immunoSEQ multiplex PCR, the TCRdb table keeps only in-frame clones and is missing some. The sample lists 15,000 to 25,000 clones, almost 85% occurring once. Sequenced input: CD8+ T cells sorted from blood. These receptors were collected from a woman aged 45-59 years in good health.

The genes are TRBV6-6 and TRBJ1-5; D not resolved. The V end lost 4 bases, the J end lost 6 bases, and 7 bases lay between the germline ends. The CDR3 has 12 amino acids. Germline V gene sequence: CDR1 MNHNY, CDR2 SVGAGI (reference sequence). The CDR3, as DNA: TGTGCCAGCAGTTTGACTACTCAGCCCCAGCATTTT. Its protein is CASSLTTQPQHF.

V is TRBV28 and J is TRBJ2-6; D gene ambiguous. Germline V gene data show CDR1 as MDHEN and CDR2 as SYDVKM. The length of the CDR3 is 13 residues. V lost 8 bases to trimming and J lost 0 bases, with 5 bases between them. This CDR3 is CASAFSGANVLTF. The CDR3 DNA follows: TGTGCCAGCGCCTTCTCTGGGGCCAACGTCCTGACTTTC.

This rearrangement joins TRBV9 to TRBJ2-7, with 7 bases lining up with TRBD1. Germline values: CDR1 SGDLS, CDR2 YYNGEE. After removal of 6 bases from V and 5 bases from J, the junction contained 11 bases not matched to a gene. There are 14 residues in the CDR3. The CDR3 spells CASTPRAGGDEQYF. The CDR3 region has the DNA TGTGCCAGCACCCCCCGGGCAGGGGGAGACGAGCAGTACTTC.

The V call is TRBV7-6, the J call TRBJ2-5; 7 positions match TRBD1. The CDR3 is made up of 15 amino acids. Germline CDR1 and CDR2: SGHVS and FNYEAQ. V trimming: 3 bases; J trimming: 2 bases; junction bases outside the gene matches: 6. CDR3 in amino acids: CASSFGQAQQETQYF. CDR3 bases: TGTGCCAGCAGCTTCGGACAGGCTCAACAAGAGACCCAGTACTTC.

This rearrangement joins TRBV2 to TRBJ2-5, with 9 bases that match TRBD2. Unmatched junction bases numbered 7, after V lost 7 bases and J lost 4 bases. Germline lookup yields CDR1 SNHLY and CDR2 FYNNEI. The CDR3 is 14 amino acids. The CDR3 protein is CASTGREGGETQYF. The CDR3 DNA reads as TGTGCCAGCACCGGGCGGGAGGGAGGAGAGACCCAGTACTTC. Together with reference TRBV2 and TRBJ2-5, the CDR3 gives the full variable domain: EPEVTQTPSHQVTQMGQEVILRCVPISNHLYFYWYRQILGQKVEFLVSFYNNEISEKSEIFDDQFSVERPDGSNFTLKIRSTKLEDSAMYFCASTGREGGETQYFGPGTRLLVL.

The V and J genes are TRBV5-5 and TRBJ1-1; 9 bases match TRBD1. After removal of 0 bases from V and 4 bases from J, the junction contained 7 bases not matched to a gene. The CDR3 consists of 16 residues. Germline V lookup: CDR1 SGHKS, CDR2 YYEKEE (reference sequence). The CDR3 loop is CASSLDRDRETTEAFF. The CDR3 coding sequence is TGTGCCAGCAGCTTGGACCGGGACAGGGAGACCACTGAAGCTTTCTTT. Complete variable domain (other parts from reference TRBV5-5 and TRBJ1-1): DAGVTQSPTHLIKTRGQQVTLRCSPISGHKSVSWYQQVLGQGPQFIFQYYEKEERGRGNFPDRFSARQFPNYSSELNVNALLLGDSALYLCASSLDRDRETTEAFFGQGTRLTVV.

Only one count was recorded for this clone. This chain joins TRBV6-5 and TRBJ2-1; 8 bases map to TRBD2. Germline CDR1 MNHEY, CDR2 SVGAGI. The CDR3 has 13 residues. Trimming removed 6 bases from V and 10 bases from J; junction bases left unmatched: 8. The CDR3 region is CASRGSGVGEQFF. The CDR3, as DNA: TGTGCCAGCAGGGGTAGCGGGGTTGGAGAGCAGTTCTTC.

The table lists this clone with a count of one. V is TRBV9 and J is TRBJ2-2; D possibly corresponds to TRBD2 (5 bases). V gave up 6 bases and J gave up 7 bases, with 19 bases separating them. The CDR3 spans 15 residues. Germline CDR1 is SGDLS and CDR2 is YYNGEE. The CDR3 DNA is TGTGCCAGCACCCTCGACTGGGGAGAGGGCGGGGAGCTGTTTTTT. It codes for CASTLDWGEGGELFF.